A selection of T cell receptor beta chains follows, all from one sample in a study of beta chain features in type 1 diabetes. Sequencing was performed with immunoSEQ multiplex PCR; in TCRdb, only in-frame clones are kept and a portion is missing. The table lists a few hundred thousand clones, approximately 20% of them singletons. The material sequenced was naive CD4+ T cells from blood. These receptors all come from a woman aged 40 to 50 with type 1 diabetes. CDR3s include the opening cysteine and the closing phenylalanine or tryptophan. A D gene is named only where the DNA matches it firmly. Expanded clones get a size class; other rows say once, few or many, or leave the size out.

- - TRBJ2-4 TRBV11-1 TGTGCCAGCAGCTTAGAGAGGGCAGAAAACATTCAGTACTTC CASSLERAENIQYF
- TRBD1 TRBJ1-2 TRBV7-9 TGTGCCAGCAGAAGTGGGACAGGGGCTTCGGGTGGCTACACCTTC CASRSGTGASGGYTF
few TRBD2 TRBJ2-3 TRBV18 TGTGCCAGCTCACCGGGGACTAGCGGGAGAGGCACAGATACGCAGTATTTT CASSPGTSGRGTDTQYF
- TRBD1 TRBJ1-1 TRBV6-1 TGTGCCAGCAGTGACTGGGACAGGGGAAGCACTGAAGCTTTCTTT CASSDWDRGSTEAFF
- - TRBJ2-7 TRBV7-2 TGTGCCAGCAGCTTAATCCATCCCTACGAGCAGTACTTC CASSLIHPYEQYF
few - TRBJ2-3 TRBV29-1 TGCAGCGTTGGAGGAGGGGGCACGCAGTATTTT CSVGGGGTQYF
- - TRBJ2-7 TRBV7-2 TGTGCCAGCAGCTCGACGCCTATTGACAGCTACTACGAGCAGTACTTC CASSSTPIDSYYEQYF
- - TRBJ2-7 TRBV7-9 TGTGCCAGCAGCCTAGGACAGTGGGGCCCTTACGAGCAGTACTTC CASSLGQWGPYEQYF
- TRBD2 TRBJ2-7 TRBV4-3 TGCGCCAGCAGCTTCCTAGCGGGACCCTACGAGCAGTACTTC CASSFLAGPYEQYF
few - TRBJ2-1 TRBV19 TGTGCCAGTAGTCCCGGAGGACCAGTCAATGAGCAGTTCTTC CASSPGGPVNEQFF
- - TRBJ2-3 TRBV2 TGTGCCAGCCACAGGGTTTCGACGCAGTATTTT CASHRVSTQYF
- TRBD2 TRBJ2-3 TRBV4-1 TGCGCCAGCAGCGAAAGTAGCGGGCGCGAGGATACGCAGTATTTT CASSESSGREDTQYF
few TRBD1 TRBJ1-3 TRBV29-1 TGCAGCGCGTGGACAGGGCCTGGAAACACCATATATTTT CSAWTGPGNTIYF
- - TRBJ2-7 TRBV5-6 TGTGCCAGCACCGCGGGGAGAGGGTACGAGCAGTACTTC CASTAGRGYEQYF
few - TRBJ2-2 TRBV5-1 TGCGCCAGCAGCTTGGAACAGGGGAGGACCGGGGAGCTGTTTTTT CASSLEQGRTGELFF
few TRBD1 TRBJ1-5 TRBV4-2 TGTGCCAGCAGCCCCCGGGACAGGGTTTCTCAGCCCCAGCATTTT CASSPRDRVSQPQHF
- - TRBJ1-1 TRBV25-1 TGTGCCAGCAGTGTGGGGCGAGGAGCTTTCTTT CASSVGRGAFF
few - TRBJ2-7 TRBV28 TGTGCCAGCCGGGGGAACGGGGCCTACGAGCAGTACTTC CASRGNGAYEQYF
few TRBD1 TRBJ2-7 TRBV30 TGTGCCTGGAGTCAACCGGGACAGGGGACCTACGAGCAGTACTTC CAWSQPGQGTYEQYF
few - TRBJ2-1 TRBV7-2 TGTGCCAGCAGCTTACGACTGAGCTCCTACAATGAGCAGTTCTTC CASSLRLSSYNEQFF
- - TRBJ2-2 TRBV6-5 TGTGCCAGCAGTTCCCACGGGGGAGCCACCGGGGAGCTGTTTTTT CASSSHGGATGELFF
- - TRBJ2-7 TRBV28 TGTGCCAGCAGTTTACTCAGTACCTACGAGCAGTACTTC CASSLLSTYEQYF